This T cell receptor (beta chain) is drawn from a study of graft-versus-host responses after intestinal transplantation. Some clones are missing from TCRdb's copy, which holds only in-frame ones; the method was immunoSEQ multiplex PCR. Here the sample spans tens of thousands of clones, around 90% being singletons. Findings of the study overall: GvH clones detected in recipient marrow included some appearing first in ileum or blood.

Worth noting for this clone: Antigen specificity is unknown.

Trimming took 3 bases from V and 6 from J, leaving 17 bases between them. This CDR3 region has 15 residues. Germline lookup yields CDR1 SEHNR and CDR2 FQNEAQ (reference sequence). The sequence came from a human donor who received an intestinal transplant. The chain has TRBV7-9 and TRBJ1-2; a weak D match, TRBD1 (6 bases). The material was unstimulated CD4+ T cells sorted from spleen or lymph node cells, obtained before intestinal transplant. This chain's CDR3 is CASSFLALRGDGYTF. CDR3 DNA: TGTGCCAGCAGCTTCCTCGCTCTCAGGGGTGATGGCTACACCTTC. The entire variable domain, with the rest obtained from reference TRBV7-9 and TRBJ1-2, is as follows: DTGVSQNPRHKITKRGQNVTFRCDPISEHNRLYWYRQTLGQGPEFLTYFQNEAQLEKSRLLSDRFSAERPKGSFSTLEIQRTEQGDSAMYLCASSFLALRGDGYTFGSGTRLTVV.